This is a list of T cell receptor beta chains from one sample in a study of blood T cell repertoires in COVID-19. Profiled with immunoSEQ multiplex PCR; TCRdb holds only in-frame clones, not every one. The profile covers some 83,000 clones, with about nine tenths appearing a single time and roughly 2.3% taken by the ten largest. The sequencing sample was made of peripheral blood. These receptors all stem from a man aged 50 or older with acute or convalescent COVID-19. The CDR3 runs from the conserved cysteine through the conserved F or W. A D gene is named only where the DNA matches it firmly. Only some rows state a clone size, as once, few, many or a class for expanded clones.

j_call: TRBJ1-2
d_call: TRBD1
v_call: TRBV10-3
cdr3_length: 14
clone_size: -
cdr3_aa: CAISLNAGTDGYTF
cdr3_nt: TGTGCCATCAGTCTCAACGCCGGGACAGATGGCTACACCTTC

j_call: TRBJ2-2
d_call: TRBD1
v_call: TRBV29-1
cdr3_length: 15
clone_size: few
cdr3_aa: CSVEVQGQGAGELFF
cdr3_nt: TGCAGCGTTGAAGTCCAGGGACAGGGGGCCGGGGAGCTGTTTTTT

j_call: TRBJ2-2
d_call: -
v_call: TRBV7-8
cdr3_length: 16
clone_size: -
cdr3_aa: CASSASNHGGTGELFF
cdr3_nt: TGTGCCAGCAGCGCCTCCAACCACGGTGGCACCGGGGAGCTGTTTTTT

j_call: TRBJ2-1
d_call: -
v_call: TRBV24-1
cdr3_length: 17
clone_size: -
cdr3_aa: CATSDSAGAGHYNEQFF
cdr3_nt: TGTGCCACCAGTGATTCGGCCGGGGCGGGGCATTACAATGAGCAGTTCTTC

j_call: TRBJ1-2
d_call: -
v_call: TRBV1
cdr3_length: 16
clone_size: -
cdr3_aa: CTSSQVRDRGPDGYTF
cdr3_nt: TGCACCAGCAGCCAAGTCCGGGACAGGGGGCCGGATGGCTACACCTTC

j_call: TRBJ1-6
d_call: TRBD1
v_call: TRBV5-1
cdr3_length: 13
clone_size: -
cdr3_aa: CASTGDRDSPLHF
cdr3_nt: TGCGCCAGCACCGGAGACAGGGATTCACCCCTCCACTTT

j_call: TRBJ1-1
d_call: -
v_call: TRBV2
cdr3_length: 14
clone_size: -
cdr3_aa: CASSGATERTEAFF
cdr3_nt: TGTGCCAGCAGTGGAGCAACCGAGAGAACTGAAGCTTTCTTT

j_call: TRBJ2-3
d_call: TRBD1
v_call: TRBV5-5
cdr3_length: 15
clone_size: -
cdr3_aa: CASSPGTGVTDTQYF
cdr3_nt: TGTGCCAGCAGCCCCGGGACAGGGGTCACAGATACGCAGTATTTT

j_call: TRBJ2-1
d_call: -
v_call: TRBV19
cdr3_length: 18
clone_size: -
cdr3_aa: CASSMPPPWTPSYNEQFF
cdr3_nt: TGTGCCAGTAGTATGCCCCCGCCTTGGACTCCCTCCTACAATGAGCAGTTCTTC

j_call: TRBJ1-5
d_call: -
v_call: TRBV12-2
cdr3_length: 15
clone_size: -
cdr3_aa: CASAGDYPSNQPQHF
cdr3_nt: TGTGCCTCTGCCGGGGACTATCCTAGCAATCAGCCCCAGCATTTT

j_call: TRBJ1-6
d_call: -
v_call: TRBV5-1
cdr3_length: 15
clone_size: -
cdr3_aa: CASSLSGSNNSPLHF
cdr3_nt: TGCGCCAGCAGCTTGTCCGGGAGCAATAATTCACCCCTCCACTTT

j_call: TRBJ2-5
d_call: TRBD1
v_call: TRBV2
cdr3_length: 15
clone_size: once
cdr3_aa: CASSPGTGNQETQYF
cdr3_nt: TGTGCCAGCAGCCCCGGGACAGGGAATCAAGAGACCCAGTACTTC